The next 22 T cell receptor beta chains were all read from a single sample in a study of blood T cell repertoires in COVID-19 (dated by TCRdb to the early 2020s). The method was the immunoSEQ multiplex PCR assay. Drawn from immuneACCESS, this table holds only the in-frame rearrangements with V and J called that TCRdb kept. Clones are partly lost; checked studies trace under half to an unresolved V gene and leave the rest unexplained. The sample table records 200,000 to 250,000 clones; roughly 79% of these occur just once. The ten largest clones take up 6.5% to 9.5% of the sample. Sequenced material: peripheral blood. These receptors were obtained from an elderly woman with COVID-19, enrolled during active disease.

There are a few counts of this clone. V gene TRBV4-1 combines with J gene TRBJ2-2; TRBD2 agrees at 8 bases. Germline values: CDR1 MGHRA, CDR2 YSYEKL. The CDR3 length is 16 residues. Germline trimming cut 4 bases from V and 0 bases from J; bases unmatched to any gene: 4. The CDR3 DNA reads as TGCGCCAGCAGCCCCCTCGGGGGGGCGAACACCGGGGAGCTGTTTTTT. Translating it yields CASSPLGGANTGELFF.

The chain has TRBV29-1 and TRBJ2-6; a weak D match, TRBD2 (6 bases). CDR1 is SQVTM, CDR2 ANQGSEA, per germline. CDR3 size: 13 residues. Trimming cost V 6 bases and J 4 bases, with 10 bases left between them. CDR3 nucleotide sequence: TGCAGCGTCTCGGGGAGGGGGGCCAACGTCCTGACTTTC. This translates into CSVSGRGANVLTF.

The chain employs TRBV18 and TRBJ1-4, with TRBD1 identical over 9 bases. Trimming cost V 3 bases and J 8 bases; bases outside gene matches: 7. There are 15 residues in the CDR3. From germline, CDR1 is KGHSH and CDR2 LQKENI. In DNA form, the CDR3 reads TGTGCCAGCTCACCGGGACAGGGCCCCACCGAAAAACTGTTTTTT. Its protein product is CASSPGQGPTEKLFF.

This clone showed up just a few times. The V call is TRBV3-1 (or the pseudogene TRBV3-2), the J call TRBJ1-2, with TRBD1 matching over 8 bases. V shed 4 bases and J 2 bases; nucleotides not matched to a gene: 6. CDR3 length equals 15 residues. CDR1 LGHDT and CDR2 YNNKEL come from the germline V gene (reference sequence). CDR3 coding DNA: TGTGCCAGCAGCCCTGAGGACAGGGCAAACTATGGCTACACCTTC. Translation: CASSPEDRANYGYTF.

V and J are TRBV2 and TRBJ1-4; D possibly corresponds to TRBD1 (5 bases). Trimming pared 2 bases from V and 0 bases from J, leaving 7 bases between. CDR1 is SNHLY, CDR2 FYNNEI, per germline. The CDR3 is 15 residues long. In nucleotides, the CDR3 is TGTGCCAGCAGTGAAAAGGGGACAACTAATGAAAAACTGTTTTTT. It translates to CASSEKGTTNEKLFF.

The chain recombines TRBV15 with TRBJ1-2; 7 positions agree with TRBD1. The V and J ends lost 1 base and 8 bases, in that order; junction bases with no gene match: 10. In germline, CDR1 is LNHNV, CDR2 YYDKDF (reference sequence). This CDR3 contains 15 residues. CDR3 nucleotide sequence: TGTGCCACCAGCAGAGTGATAGGGGGACAGTTCGGCTACACCTTC. Translation gives CATSRVIGGQFGYTF.

This chain uses TRBV19 with TRBJ1-1, with D perhaps matching TRBD1 (5 bases). Germline-derived CDR1 and CDR2 are LNHDA and SQIVND (reference sequence). The V end lost 8 bases, the J end lost 3 bases, and 10 bases lay between the germline ends. This CDR3 has 12 amino acids. The CDR3 reads CASGGTHTEAFF. CDR3 bases: TGTGCCAGTGGAGGGACTCACACTGAAGCTTTCTTT.

The chain couples TRBV25-1 to TRBJ2-7; D possibly corresponds to TRBD1 (6 bases). The CDR3 is made up of 11 amino acids. Germline CDR1 and CDR2: MGHDK and SYGVNS. Trimming took 5 bases from V and 4 from J, leaving 6 bases between them. The DNA of the CDR3 is TGTGCCAGCAGTCAGGGGTACGAGCAGTACTTC. Protein sequence: CASSQGYEQYF.

The rearrangement links TRBV2 to TRBJ2-5; D possibly corresponds to TRBD2 (6 bases). The CDR3 extends over 12 amino acids. Trimming shortened V by 5 bases and J by 3 bases, and 7 bases separated the two germline ends. The V gene's germline CDR1 is SNHLY and CDR2 FYNNEI. The DNA for the CDR3 is TGTGCCAGCAGTTGGAGGGAAGAGACCCAGTACTTC. Protein sequence: CASSWREETQYF. The variable domain in full, with the rest retrieved from reference TRBV2 and TRBJ2-5, is EPEVTQTPSHQVTQMGQEVILRCVPISNHLYFYWYRQILGQKVEFLVSFYNNEISEKSEIFDDQFSVERPDGSNFTLKIRSTKLEDSAMYFCASSWREETQYFGPGTRLLVL.

The V call is TRBV7-9, the J call TRBJ2-6; 7 bases line up with TRBD2. This CDR3 spans 17 amino acids. Germline CDR1 reads SEHNR; CDR2 reads FQNEAQ (reference sequence). The trim removed 7 bases at V and 1 base at J, leaving 10 bases unmatched. CDR3 protein: CASIGAGVRSGANVLTF. The CDR3 coding sequence is TGTGCCAGCATAGGCGCGGGGGTACGGTCTGGGGCCAACGTCCTGACTTTC.

The J gene is TRBJ1-2, the V gene TRBV28; 9 nucleotides line up with TRBD1. CDR3 length equals 17 residues. Trimming removed 10 bases from V and 8 bases from J; junction bases left unmatched: 23. Per the germline V gene, CDR1 is MDHEN and CDR2 is SYDVKM. The CDR3 loop is CATRSDRGWSTPGGYTF. CDR3 DNA: TGTGCCACCAGGTCCGACAGGGGGTGGTCCACGCCTGGCGGCTACACCTTC.

The CDR3 is CASSYPGQRSYTF. The DNA for the CDR3 is TGTGCCAGCAGTTATCCGGGACAGAGGAGCTACACCTTC. The chain joins TRBV6-5 to TRBJ1-2; 7 bases align to TRBD1. Looked up from germline, CDR1 is MNHEY and CDR2 is SVGAGI. The CDR3 spans 13 residues. Unmatched junction bases numbered 7, after V lost 3 bases and J lost 9 bases.

V is TRBV24-1 and J is TRBJ2-2; D might be TRBD2 (6 bases). Germline V gene lookup returns CDR1 KGHDR and CDR2 SFDVKD. Deletions cut 7 bases from V and 5 bases from J, with 10 bases between. This CDR3 comprises 13 residues. In DNA, the CDR3 is TGTGCCACCAGCGGGAGACCAACCGGGGAGCTGTTTTTT. It translates to CATSGRPTGELFF.

This chain uses TRBV4-1 with TRBJ2-3; TRBD2 agrees at 11 bases. The CDR3 covers 16 residues. Germline lookup yields CDR1 MGHRA and CDR2 YSYEKL. The trim removed 0 bases at V and 8 bases at J, leaving 7 bases unmatched. The CDR3 nucleotides are TGCGCCAGCAGCCAAGATAATAGCGGGGGGGCCTCTACGCAGTATTTT. This codes for CASSQDNSGGASTQYF.

This clone was recorded many times. The chain has TRBV30 and TRBJ1-1; no reliable D call. CDR3 length equals 12 residues. Germline CDR1 GTSNPN, CDR2 SVGIG (reference sequence). V gave up 1 base and J gave up 9 bases, with 12 bases separating them. CDR3 bases: TGTGCCTGGAGTGCGTCCAGTATCAAAGCTTTCTTT. It is translated as CAWSASSIKAFF.

The genes are TRBV7-9 and TRBJ2-1, with 8 bases identical to TRBD2. V was clipped by 3 bases and J by 6 bases; unmatched bases: 10. Germline lookup yields CDR1 SEHNR and CDR2 FQNEAQ (reference sequence). The CDR3 is made up of 16 amino acids. CDR3 bases: TGTGCCAGCAGCTTGTCCGGGACTAGAGGGGTCAATGAGCAGTTCTTC. Translating gives CASSLSGTRGVNEQFF.

V is TRBV6-5 and J is TRBJ2-7; 7 bases fit TRBD1. The germline V gene has CDR1 MNHEY and CDR2 SVGAGI. The CDR3 contains 14 residues. V was pared by 0 bases and J by 4 bases, with 3 bases of the junction left unmatched. CDR3 residues: CASSYSRGPYEQYF. The CDR3 DNA sequence: TGTGCCAGCAGTTACTCAAGGGGGCCTTACGAGCAGTACTTC.

V usage is TRBV3-1 (or the pseudogene TRBV3-2) and J usage is TRBJ1-2; D is ambiguous. The CDR3 consists of 12 residues. Germline V gene lookup returns CDR1 LGHDT and CDR2 YNNKEL (reference sequence). V lost 6 bases, J lost 4 bases, and 9 bases lay in between. This chain's CDR3 is CASSLSPYGYTF. CDR3 sequence (DNA): TGTGCCAGCAGTCTCAGTCCCTATGGCTACACCTTC.

The chain has TRBV18 and TRBJ1-2; 8 bases fit TRBD1. The CDR3 sequence is 15 residues long. The V segment lost 5 bases and the J segment 3 bases; nucleotides outside the gene matches: 8. The germline CDR1 and CDR2 sequences are KGHSH and LQKENI. The CDR3 DNA reads TGTGCCAGCTCATTTCTGGACAGGGCGGACTATGGCTACACCTTC. Its translation is CASSFLDRADYGYTF.

This clone came up once. The chain carries TRBV27 and TRBJ2-5, with 9 bases fitting TRBD1. This CDR3 has 15 residues. From germline, CDR1 is MNHEY and CDR2 SMNVEV (reference sequence). V dropped 0 bases and J dropped 3; count of bases not matched to a gene: 2. The chain's CDR3 is CASSLSGTGKETQYF. In DNA form, the CDR3 reads TGTGCCAGCAGTTTATCCGGGACAGGGAAAGAGACCCAGTACTTC.

The J gene is TRBJ2-1, the V gene TRBV4-1; TRBD2 agrees at 14 bases. Trimming at V came to 1 base and at J to 6 bases, leaving 8 bases not matched to a gene. Germline-derived CDR1 and CDR2 are MGHRA and YSYEKL. The CDR3 spans 18 residues. The CDR3 region has the DNA TGCGCCAGCAGCCAAGTCCCGGGACTAGCGGGGGTCGGCAATGAGCAGTTCTTC. As protein: CASSQVPGLAGVGNEQFF.

This sequence joins TRBV24-1 and TRBJ2-3; D possibly corresponds to TRBD2 (5 bases). Germline V gene lookup returns CDR1 KGHDR and CDR2 SFDVKD. Trimming removed 8 bases at V and 2 bases at J, with 13 bases between. The CDR3 runs to 14 residues. CDR3 region: CATNSGLSTDTQYF. The DNA for the CDR3 is TGTGCCACCAATTCAGGACTTTCCACAGATACGCAGTATTTT.